This T cell receptor (beta chain) was captured in a study of T cell clonotyping in hematopoietic cell transplantation. Study-wide findings and caveats: Cells were unsorted, so CD4 and CD8 contributions were not separated. At the given depth, recipient repertoires were over 95% de novo clonotypes.

Germline V gives CDR1 SQVTM, CDR2 ANQGSEA. Trimming left V 3 bases short and J 5 bases short, with 11 bases between. This CDR3 spans 13 amino acids. The data were produced by immunoSEQ multiplex PCR, yet TCRdb's version contains in-frame clones alone and is incomplete. The table includes 15,000 to 20,000 clones, about 57% detected once. For this clone: Its antigen is undetermined.

This clonotype was sampled from a male patient in his forties or fifties who had an allogeneic stem cell transplant from an unrelated donor, so T cells may come from the graft donor. Some clones in this sample may be carry-over from other donors' samples. The sample in question was PBMCs, obtained 30 days after allogeneic stem cell transplant. The chain links TRBV29-1 to TRBJ2-1, with D perhaps matching TRBD1 (6 bases). The CDR3, as DNA: TGCAGCGTTGACGGGAAGGGGGACAATGAGCAGTTCTTC. Translated, it gives CSVDGKGDNEQFF.